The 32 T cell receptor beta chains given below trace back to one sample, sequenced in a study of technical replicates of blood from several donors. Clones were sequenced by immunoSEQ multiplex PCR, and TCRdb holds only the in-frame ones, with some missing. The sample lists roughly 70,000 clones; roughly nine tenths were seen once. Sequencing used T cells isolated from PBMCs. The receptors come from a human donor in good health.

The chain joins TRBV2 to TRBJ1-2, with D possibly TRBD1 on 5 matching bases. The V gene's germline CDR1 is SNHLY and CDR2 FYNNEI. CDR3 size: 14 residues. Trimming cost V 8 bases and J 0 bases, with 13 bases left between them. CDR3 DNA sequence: TGTGCCAGCTTTGTGGGGGGAGCTAACTATGGCTACACCTTC. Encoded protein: CASFVGGANYGYTF.

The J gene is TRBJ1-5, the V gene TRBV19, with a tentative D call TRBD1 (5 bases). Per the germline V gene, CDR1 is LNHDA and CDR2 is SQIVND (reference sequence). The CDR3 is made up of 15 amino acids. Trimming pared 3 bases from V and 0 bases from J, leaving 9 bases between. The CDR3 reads CASSMGLNSNQPQHF. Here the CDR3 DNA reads TGTGCCAGTAGTATGGGACTTAATAGCAATCAGCCCCAGCATTTT.

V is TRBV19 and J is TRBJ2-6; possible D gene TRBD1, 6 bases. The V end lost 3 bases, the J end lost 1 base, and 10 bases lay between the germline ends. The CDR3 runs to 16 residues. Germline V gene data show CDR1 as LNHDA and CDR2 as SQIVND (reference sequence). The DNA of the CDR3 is TGTGCCAGTAGTATGTTACAGGGTTCTGGGGCCAACGTCCTGACTTTC. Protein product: CASSMLQGSGANVLTF.

Written as DNA, the CDR3 is TGCGCCAGCACTACGACTAGTGCCTCATCAAGTGAGCAGTTCTTC. This sequence encodes CASTTTSASSSEQFF. V gene TRBV10-2 combines with J gene TRBJ2-1; weak D call: TRBD2 (6 bases). V was pared by 7 bases and J by 9 bases, with 22 bases between. CDR3 size: 15 residues. The germline V gene has CDR1 WSHSY and CDR2 SAAADI.

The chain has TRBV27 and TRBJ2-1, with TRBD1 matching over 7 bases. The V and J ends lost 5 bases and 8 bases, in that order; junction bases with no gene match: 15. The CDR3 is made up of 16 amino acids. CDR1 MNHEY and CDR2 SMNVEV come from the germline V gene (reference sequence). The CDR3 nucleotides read TGTGCCAGCAGTGCGGAGACAGGGTGGGGCGGCGATGAGCAGTTCTTC. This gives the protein CASSAETGWGGDEQFF.

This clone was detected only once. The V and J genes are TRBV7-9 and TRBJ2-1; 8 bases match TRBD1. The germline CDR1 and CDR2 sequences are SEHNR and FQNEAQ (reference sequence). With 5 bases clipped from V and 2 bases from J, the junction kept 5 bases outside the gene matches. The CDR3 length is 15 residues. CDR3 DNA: TGTGCCAGCAGCCCTCCGGGACAGGCCTACAATGAGCAGTTCTTC. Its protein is CASSPPGQAYNEQFF.

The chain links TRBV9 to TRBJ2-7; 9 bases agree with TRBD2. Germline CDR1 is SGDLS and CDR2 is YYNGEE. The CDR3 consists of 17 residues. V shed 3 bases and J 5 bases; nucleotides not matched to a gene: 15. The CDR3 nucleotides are TGTGCCAGCAGCGGGGGGACTAGCCAGGGAGGAAGTGACGAGCAGTACTTC. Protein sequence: CASSGGTSQGGSDEQYF.

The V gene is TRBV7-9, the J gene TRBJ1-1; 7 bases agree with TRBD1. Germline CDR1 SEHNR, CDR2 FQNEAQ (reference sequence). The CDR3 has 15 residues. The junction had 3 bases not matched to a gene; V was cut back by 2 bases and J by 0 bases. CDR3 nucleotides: TGTGCCAGCAGCTTACAGGGACAGTTGAACACTGAAGCTTTCTTT. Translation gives CASSLQGQLNTEAFF. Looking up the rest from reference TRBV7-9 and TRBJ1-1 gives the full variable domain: DTGVSQNPRHKITKRGQNVTFRCDPISEHNRLYWYRQTLGQGPEFLTYFQNEAQLEKSRLLSDRFSAERPKGSFSTLEIQRTEQGDSAMYLCASSLQGQLNTEAFFGQGTRLTVV.

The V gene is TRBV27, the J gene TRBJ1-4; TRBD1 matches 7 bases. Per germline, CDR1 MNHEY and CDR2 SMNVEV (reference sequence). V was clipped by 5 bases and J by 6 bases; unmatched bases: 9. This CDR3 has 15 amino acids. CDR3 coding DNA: TGTGCCAGCAGTCAGACAGGGAGGTGGTATGAAAAACTGTTTTTT. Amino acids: CASSQTGRWYEKLFF.

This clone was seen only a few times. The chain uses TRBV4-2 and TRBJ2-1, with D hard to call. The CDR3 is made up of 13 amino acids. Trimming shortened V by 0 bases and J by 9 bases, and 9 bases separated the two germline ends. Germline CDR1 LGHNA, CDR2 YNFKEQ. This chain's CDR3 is CASSQDLHGEQFF. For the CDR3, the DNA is TGTGCCAGCAGCCAAGATCTCCACGGTGAGCAGTTCTTC.

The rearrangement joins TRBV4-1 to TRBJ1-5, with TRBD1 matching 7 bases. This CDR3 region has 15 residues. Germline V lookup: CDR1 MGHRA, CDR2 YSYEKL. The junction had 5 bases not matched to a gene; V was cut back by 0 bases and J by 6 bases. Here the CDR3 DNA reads TGCGCCAGCAGCCAAGACCCAGGGGGAGGTCAGCCCCAGCATTTT. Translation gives CASSQDPGGGQPQHF.

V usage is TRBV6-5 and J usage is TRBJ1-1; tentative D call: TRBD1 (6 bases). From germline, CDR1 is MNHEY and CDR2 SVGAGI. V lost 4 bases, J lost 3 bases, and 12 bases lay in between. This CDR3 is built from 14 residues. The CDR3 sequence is CASSLTGWDTEAFF. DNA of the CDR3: TGTGCCAGCAGTTTGACAGGATGGGACACTGAAGCTTTCTTT.

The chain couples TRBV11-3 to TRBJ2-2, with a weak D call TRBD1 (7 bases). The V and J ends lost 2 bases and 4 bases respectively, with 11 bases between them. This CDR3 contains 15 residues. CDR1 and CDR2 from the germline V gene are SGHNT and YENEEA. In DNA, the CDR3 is TGTGCCAGCAGCTTAAGCCAGGGGGGCACCGGGGAGCTGTTTTTT. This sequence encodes CASSLSQGGTGELFF.

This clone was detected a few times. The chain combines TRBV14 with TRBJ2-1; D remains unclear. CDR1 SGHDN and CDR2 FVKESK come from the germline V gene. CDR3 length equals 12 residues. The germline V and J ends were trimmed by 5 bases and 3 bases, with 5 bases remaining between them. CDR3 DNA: TGTGCCAGCAGCACCGGCTACAATGAGCAGTTCTTC. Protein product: CASSTGYNEQFF.

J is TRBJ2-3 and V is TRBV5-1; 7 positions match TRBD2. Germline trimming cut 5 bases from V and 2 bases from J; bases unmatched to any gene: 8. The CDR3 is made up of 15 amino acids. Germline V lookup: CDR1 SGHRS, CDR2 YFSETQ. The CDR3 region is CASRNSGSNTDTQYF. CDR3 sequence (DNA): TGCGCCAGCAGGAATAGCGGGTCGAACACAGATACGCAGTATTTT.

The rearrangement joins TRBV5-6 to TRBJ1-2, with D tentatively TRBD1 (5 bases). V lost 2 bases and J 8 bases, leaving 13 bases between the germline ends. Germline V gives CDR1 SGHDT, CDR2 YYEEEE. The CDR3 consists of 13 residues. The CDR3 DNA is TGTGCCAGCAGCTTCGTGTGGGGGGAAGGCTACACCTTC. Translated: CASSFVWGEGYTF. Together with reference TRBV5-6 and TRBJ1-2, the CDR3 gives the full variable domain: DAGVTQSPTHLIKTRGQQVTLRCSPKSGHDTVSWYQQALGQGPQFIFQYYEEEERQRGNFPDRFSGHQFPNYSSELNVNALLLGDSALYLCASSFVWGEGYTFGSGTRLTVV.

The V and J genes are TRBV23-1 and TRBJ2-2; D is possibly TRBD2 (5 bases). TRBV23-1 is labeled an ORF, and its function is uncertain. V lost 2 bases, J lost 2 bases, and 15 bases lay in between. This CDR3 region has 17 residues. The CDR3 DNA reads TGCGCCAGCAGTCAAAACTCGGGGAATGGAAACACCGGGGAGCTGTTTTTT. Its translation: CASSQNSGNGNTGELFF.

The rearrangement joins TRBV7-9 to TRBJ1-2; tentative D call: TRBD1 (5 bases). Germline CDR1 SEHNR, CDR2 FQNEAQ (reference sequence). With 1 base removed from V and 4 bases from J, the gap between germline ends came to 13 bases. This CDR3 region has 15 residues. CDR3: CASSLVMGGAYGYTF. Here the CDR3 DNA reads TGTGCCAGCAGCTTAGTTATGGGTGGGGCCTATGGCTACACCTTC.

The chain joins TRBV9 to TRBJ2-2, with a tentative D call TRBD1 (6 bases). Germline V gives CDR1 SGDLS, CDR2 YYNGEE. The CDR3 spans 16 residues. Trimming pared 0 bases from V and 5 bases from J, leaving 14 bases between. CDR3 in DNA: TGTGCCAGCAGCGTAGGGGGACACGGGATTACCGGGGAGCTGTTTTTT. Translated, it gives CASSVGGHGITGELFF.

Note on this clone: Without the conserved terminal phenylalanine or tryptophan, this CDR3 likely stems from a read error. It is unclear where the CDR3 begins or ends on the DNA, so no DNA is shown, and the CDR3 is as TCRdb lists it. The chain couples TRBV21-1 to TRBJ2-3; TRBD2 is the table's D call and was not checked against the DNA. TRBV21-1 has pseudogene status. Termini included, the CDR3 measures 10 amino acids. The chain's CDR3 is CASSNMTPEV.

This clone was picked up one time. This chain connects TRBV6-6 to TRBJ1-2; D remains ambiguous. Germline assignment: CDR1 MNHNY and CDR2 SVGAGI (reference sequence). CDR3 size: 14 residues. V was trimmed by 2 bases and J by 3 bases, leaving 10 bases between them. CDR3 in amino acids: CASSYSQDYYGYTF. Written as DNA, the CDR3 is TGTGCCAGCAGTTACAGTCAGGACTACTATGGCTACACCTTC.

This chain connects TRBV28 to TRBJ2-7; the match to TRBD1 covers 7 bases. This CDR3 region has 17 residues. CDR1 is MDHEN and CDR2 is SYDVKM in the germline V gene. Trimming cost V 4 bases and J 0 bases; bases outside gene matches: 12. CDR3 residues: CASSSPMGRGSSYEQYF. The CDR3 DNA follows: TGTGCCAGCAGTTCTCCGATGGGCAGGGGGTCCTCCTACGAGCAGTACTTC.

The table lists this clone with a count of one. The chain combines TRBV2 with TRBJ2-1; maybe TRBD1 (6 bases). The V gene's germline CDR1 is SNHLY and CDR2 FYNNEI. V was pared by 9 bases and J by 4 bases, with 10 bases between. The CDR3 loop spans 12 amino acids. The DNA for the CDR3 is TGTGCCAGACACGACAGGTACAATGAGCAGTTCTTC. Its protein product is CARHDRYNEQFF.

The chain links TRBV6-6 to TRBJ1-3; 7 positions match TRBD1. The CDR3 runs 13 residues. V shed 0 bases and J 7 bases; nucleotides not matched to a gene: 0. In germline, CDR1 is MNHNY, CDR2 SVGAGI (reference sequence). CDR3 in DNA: TGTGCCAGCAGTTACTCACAGGGGAACACCATATATTTT. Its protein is CASSYSQGNTIYF.

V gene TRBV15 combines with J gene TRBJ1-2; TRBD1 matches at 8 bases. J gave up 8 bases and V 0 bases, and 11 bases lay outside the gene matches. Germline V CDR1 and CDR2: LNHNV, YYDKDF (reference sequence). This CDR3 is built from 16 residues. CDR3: CATSREQPDRGRGYTF. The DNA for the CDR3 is TGTGCCACCAGCAGAGAACAGCCCGACAGGGGAAGAGGCTACACCTTC.

The CDR3 DNA sequence: TGTGCCAGCAGCCAGGGCTCCTTACTAGACTACGAGCAGTACTTC. It encodes CASSQGSLLDYEQYF. V usage is TRBV4-2 and J usage is TRBJ2-7, with D perhaps matching TRBD2 (5 bases). V was cut by 3 bases and J by 3 bases, with 15 bases left in between. Germline assignment: CDR1 LGHNA and CDR2 YNFKEQ. The CDR3 is made up of 15 amino acids.

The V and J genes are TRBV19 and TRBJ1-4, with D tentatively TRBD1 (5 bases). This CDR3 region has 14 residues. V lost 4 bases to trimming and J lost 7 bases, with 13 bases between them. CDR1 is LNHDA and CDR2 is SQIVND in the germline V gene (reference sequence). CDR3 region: CASSRDSILEKLFF. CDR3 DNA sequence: TGTGCCAGTAGTAGAGACAGTATTCTTGAAAAACTGTTTTTT.

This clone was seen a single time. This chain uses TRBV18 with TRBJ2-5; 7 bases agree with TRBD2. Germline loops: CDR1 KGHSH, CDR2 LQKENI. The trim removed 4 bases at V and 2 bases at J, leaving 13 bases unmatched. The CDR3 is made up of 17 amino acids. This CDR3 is CASSQTRGGRAQETQYF. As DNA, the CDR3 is TGTGCCAGCTCACAGACTCGGGGCGGGAGAGCTCAAGAGACCCAGTACTTC.

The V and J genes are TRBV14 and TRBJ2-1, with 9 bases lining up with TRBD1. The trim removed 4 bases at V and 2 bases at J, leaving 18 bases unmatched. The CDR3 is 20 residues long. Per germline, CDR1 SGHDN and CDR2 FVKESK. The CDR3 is CASSPEPGQGVVGTYNEQFF. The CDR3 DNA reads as TGTGCCAGCAGCCCAGAGCCGGGACAGGGTGTCGTAGGGACCTACAATGAGCAGTTCTTC.

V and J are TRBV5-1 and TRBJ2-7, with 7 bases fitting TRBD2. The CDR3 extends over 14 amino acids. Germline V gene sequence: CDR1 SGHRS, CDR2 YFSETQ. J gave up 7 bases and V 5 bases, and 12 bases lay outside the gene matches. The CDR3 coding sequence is TGCGCCAGCAGTCTCGGAGCGGGACTGGGGGAGCAGTACTTC. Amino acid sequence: CASSLGAGLGEQYF.

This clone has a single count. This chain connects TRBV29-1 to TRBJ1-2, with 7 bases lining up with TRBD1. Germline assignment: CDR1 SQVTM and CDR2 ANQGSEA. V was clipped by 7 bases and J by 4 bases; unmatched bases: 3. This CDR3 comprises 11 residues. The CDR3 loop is CSDGTVYGYTF. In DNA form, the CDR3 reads TGCAGCGATGGGACAGTCTATGGCTACACCTTC.

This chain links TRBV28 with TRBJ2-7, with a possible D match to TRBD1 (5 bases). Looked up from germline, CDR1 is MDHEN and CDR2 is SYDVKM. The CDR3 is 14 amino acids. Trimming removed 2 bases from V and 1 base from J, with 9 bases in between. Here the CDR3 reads CASSLQGISYEQYF. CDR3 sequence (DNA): TGTGCCAGCAGTTTACAGGGAATATCCTACGAGCAGTACTTC.